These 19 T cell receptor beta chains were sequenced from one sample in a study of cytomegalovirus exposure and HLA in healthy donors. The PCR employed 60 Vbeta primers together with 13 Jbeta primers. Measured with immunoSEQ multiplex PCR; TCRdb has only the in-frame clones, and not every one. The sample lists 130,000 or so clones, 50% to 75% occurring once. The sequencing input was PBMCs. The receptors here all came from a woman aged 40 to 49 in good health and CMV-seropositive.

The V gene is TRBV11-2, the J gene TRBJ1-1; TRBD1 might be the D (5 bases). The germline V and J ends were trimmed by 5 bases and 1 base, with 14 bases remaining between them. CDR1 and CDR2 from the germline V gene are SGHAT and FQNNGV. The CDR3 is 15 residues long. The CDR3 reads CASSPRGTQNTEAFF. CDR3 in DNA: TGTGCCAGCAGCCCCCGGGGGACGCAGAACACTGAAGCTTTCTTT.

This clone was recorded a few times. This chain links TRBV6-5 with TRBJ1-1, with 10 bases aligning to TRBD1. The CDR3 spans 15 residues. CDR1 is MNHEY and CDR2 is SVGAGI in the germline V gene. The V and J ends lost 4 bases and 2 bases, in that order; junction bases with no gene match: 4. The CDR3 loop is CASSSTGGGNTEAFF. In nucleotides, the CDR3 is TGTGCCAGCAGTTCGACAGGGGGCGGTAACACTGAAGCTTTCTTT.

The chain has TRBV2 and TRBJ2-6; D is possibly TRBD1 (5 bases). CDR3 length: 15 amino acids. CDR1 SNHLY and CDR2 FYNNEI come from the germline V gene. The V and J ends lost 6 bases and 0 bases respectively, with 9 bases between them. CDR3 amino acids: CASREQVSGANVLTF. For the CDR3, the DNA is TGTGCCAGCAGGGAACAGGTCTCTGGGGCCAACGTCCTGACTTTC.

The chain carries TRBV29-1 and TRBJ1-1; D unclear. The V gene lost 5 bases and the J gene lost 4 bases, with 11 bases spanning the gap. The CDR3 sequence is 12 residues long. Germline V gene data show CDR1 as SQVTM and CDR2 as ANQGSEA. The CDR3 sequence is CSVKEGRTEAFF. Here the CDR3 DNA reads TGCAGCGTTAAGGAGGGTCGCACTGAAGCTTTCTTT.

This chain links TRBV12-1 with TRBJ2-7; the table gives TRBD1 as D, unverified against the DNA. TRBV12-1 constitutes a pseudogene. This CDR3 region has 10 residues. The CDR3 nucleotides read TGTGCCAGCACCAACTACGAGCAGTACTTC. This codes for CASTNYEQYF.

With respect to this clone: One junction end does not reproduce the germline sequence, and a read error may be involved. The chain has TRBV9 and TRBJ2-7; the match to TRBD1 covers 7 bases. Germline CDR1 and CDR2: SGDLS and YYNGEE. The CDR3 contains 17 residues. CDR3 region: CASSEREDRFPPRCSLF. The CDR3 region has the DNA TGTGCCAGCAGCGAGAGAGAGGACAGGTTTCCCCCTAGGTGTAGCCTGTTC.

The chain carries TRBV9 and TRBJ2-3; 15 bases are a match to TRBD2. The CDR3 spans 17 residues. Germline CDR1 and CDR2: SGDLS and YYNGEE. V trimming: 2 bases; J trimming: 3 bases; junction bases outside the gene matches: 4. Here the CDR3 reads CASSVGLAGGETDTQYF. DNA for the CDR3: TGTGCCAGCAGCGTGGGACTAGCGGGAGGCGAAACAGATACGCAGTATTTT.

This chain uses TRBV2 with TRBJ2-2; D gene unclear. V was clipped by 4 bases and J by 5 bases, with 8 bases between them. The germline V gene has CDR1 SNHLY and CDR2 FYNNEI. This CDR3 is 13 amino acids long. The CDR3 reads CASSAPPTGELFF. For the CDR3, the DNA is TGTGCCAGCAGTGCCCCCCCAACCGGGGAGCTGTTTTTT.

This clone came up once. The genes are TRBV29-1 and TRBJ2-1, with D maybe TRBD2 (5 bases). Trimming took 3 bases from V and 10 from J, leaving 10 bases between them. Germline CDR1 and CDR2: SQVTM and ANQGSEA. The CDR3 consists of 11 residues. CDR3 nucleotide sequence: TGCAGCGTTGAGCGAGGGCGGGAGCAGTTCTTC. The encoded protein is CSVERGREQFF.

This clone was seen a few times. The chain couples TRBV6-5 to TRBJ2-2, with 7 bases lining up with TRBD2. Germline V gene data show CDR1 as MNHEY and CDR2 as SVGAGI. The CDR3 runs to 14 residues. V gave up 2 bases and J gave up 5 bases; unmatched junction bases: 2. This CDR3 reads CASSYGGGTGELFF. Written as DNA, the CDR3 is TGTGCCAGCAGTTACGGGGGGGGGACCGGGGAGCTGTTTTTT.

The CDR3 protein is CAISGGTGDNEQFF. In DNA form, the CDR3 reads TGTGCCATCAGTGGGGGGACAGGGGACAATGAGCAGTTCTTC. V usage is TRBV10-3 and J usage is TRBJ2-1; 10 bases agree with TRBD1. Germline V gene data show CDR1 as ENHRY and CDR2 as SYGVKD. CDR3 length: 14 amino acids. Germline trimming cut 4 bases from V and 5 bases from J; bases unmatched to any gene: 2.

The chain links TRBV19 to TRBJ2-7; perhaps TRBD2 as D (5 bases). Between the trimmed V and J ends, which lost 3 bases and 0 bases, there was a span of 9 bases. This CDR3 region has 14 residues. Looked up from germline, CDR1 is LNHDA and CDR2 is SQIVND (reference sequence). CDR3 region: CASSITGDSYEQYF. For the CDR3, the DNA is TGTGCCAGTAGTATCACCGGGGACTCCTACGAGCAGTACTTC.

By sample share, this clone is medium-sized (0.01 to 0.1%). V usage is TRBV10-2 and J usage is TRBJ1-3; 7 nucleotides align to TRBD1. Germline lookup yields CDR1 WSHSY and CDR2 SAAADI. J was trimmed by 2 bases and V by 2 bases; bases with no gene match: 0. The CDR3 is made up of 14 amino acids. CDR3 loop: CASSEDRAGNTIYF. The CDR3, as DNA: TGCGCCAGCAGTGAGGACAGGGCTGGAAACACCATATATTTT.

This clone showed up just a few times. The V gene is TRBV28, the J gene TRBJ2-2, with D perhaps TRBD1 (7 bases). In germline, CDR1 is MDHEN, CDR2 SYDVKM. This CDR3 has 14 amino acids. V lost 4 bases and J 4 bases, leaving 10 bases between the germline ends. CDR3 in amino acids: CASSYRGGTGELFF. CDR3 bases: TGTGCCAGCAGTTACAGGGGAGGCACCGGGGAGCTGTTTTTT.

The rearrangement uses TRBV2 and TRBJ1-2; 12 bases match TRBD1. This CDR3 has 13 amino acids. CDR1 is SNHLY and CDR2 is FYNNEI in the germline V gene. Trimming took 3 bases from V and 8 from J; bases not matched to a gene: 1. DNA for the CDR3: TGTGCCAGCAGTGAGGGACAGGGGGCCGGCTACACCTTC. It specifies CASSEGQGAGYTF.

The CDR3 protein is CASSSQETQYF. DNA of the CDR3: TGTGCCAGCTCGTCACAAGAGACCCAGTACTTC. The chain joins TRBV18 to TRBJ2-5; D is unclear. CDR3 size: 11 residues. Trimming pared 6 bases from V and 2 bases from J, leaving 4 bases between. Looked up from germline, CDR1 is KGHSH and CDR2 is LQKENI.

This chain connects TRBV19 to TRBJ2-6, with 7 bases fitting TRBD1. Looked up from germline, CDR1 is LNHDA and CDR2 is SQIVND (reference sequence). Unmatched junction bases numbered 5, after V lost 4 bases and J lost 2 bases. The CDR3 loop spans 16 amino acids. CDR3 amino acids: CASSTSTGTGANVLTF. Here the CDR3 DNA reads TGTGCCAGTAGTACTTCGACAGGGACTGGGGCCAACGTCCTGACTTTC.

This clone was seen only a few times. The CDR3 loop is CASSLGEFLAGGSYEQYF. CDR3 nucleotides: TGCGCCAGCAGCTTGGGAGAGTTTCTAGCGGGAGGGAGCTACGAGCAGTACTTC. The rearrangement joins TRBV5-1 to TRBJ2-7, with 12 bases fitting TRBD2. After removal of 0 bases from V and 3 bases from J, the junction contained 10 bases not matched to a gene. Germline loops: CDR1 SGHRS, CDR2 YFSETQ. The CDR3 has 18 residues.

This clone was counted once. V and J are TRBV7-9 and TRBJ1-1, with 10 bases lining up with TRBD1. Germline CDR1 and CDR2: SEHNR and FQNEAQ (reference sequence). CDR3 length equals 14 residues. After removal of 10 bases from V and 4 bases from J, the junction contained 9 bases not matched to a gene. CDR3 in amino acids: CATRQGAGITEAFF. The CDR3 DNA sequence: TGTGCCACCCGACAGGGGGCTGGGATCACTGAAGCTTTCTTT.